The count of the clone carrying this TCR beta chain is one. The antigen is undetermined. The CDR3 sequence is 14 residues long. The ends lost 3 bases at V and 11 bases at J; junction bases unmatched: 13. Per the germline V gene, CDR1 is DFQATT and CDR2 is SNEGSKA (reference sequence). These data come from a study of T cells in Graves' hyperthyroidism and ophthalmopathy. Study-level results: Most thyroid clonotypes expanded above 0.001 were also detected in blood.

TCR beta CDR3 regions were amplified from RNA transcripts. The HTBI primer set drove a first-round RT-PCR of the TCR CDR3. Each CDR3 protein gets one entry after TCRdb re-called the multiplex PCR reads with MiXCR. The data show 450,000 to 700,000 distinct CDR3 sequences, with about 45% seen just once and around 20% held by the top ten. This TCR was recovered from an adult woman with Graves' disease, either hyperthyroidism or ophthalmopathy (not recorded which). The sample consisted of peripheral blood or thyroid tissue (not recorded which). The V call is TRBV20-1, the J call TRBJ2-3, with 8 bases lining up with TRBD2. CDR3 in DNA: TGCAGTGCTAGGAGCGGGAGACGCTACAATGAGCAGTATTTT. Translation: CSARSGRRYNEQYF.